The clone carrying this TCR beta chain was seen a few times. Clones were read by immunoSEQ multiplex PCR, and TCRdb kept only the in-frame ones, dropping some. This table has 150,000 to 200,000 clones, roughly 80% appearing once. These data originate in a study of blood T cell repertoires in COVID-19. The TCR comes from a woman aged 45-65 years who had recovered from COVID-19. Sample: PBMCs or T cells enriched from blood (not recorded which).

Here the CDR3 reads CASEEKGELFF. As DNA, the CDR3 is TGTGCCTCGGAGGAGAAAGGGGAGCTGTTTTTT. The chain has TRBV30 and TRBJ2-2; weak D call: TRBD2 (5 bases). The CDR3 totals 11 residues. The germline V and J ends were trimmed by 7 bases and 8 bases, with 11 bases remaining between them. Germline V gene sequence: CDR1 GTSNPN, CDR2 SVGIG (reference sequence). The variable domain in full, with the rest retrieved from reference TRBV30 and TRBJ2-2, is SQTIHQWPATLVQPVGSPLSLECTVEGTSNPNLYWYRQAAGRGLQLLFYSVGIGQISSEVPQNLSASRPQDRQFILSSKKLLLSDSGFYLCASEEKGELFFGEGSRLTVL.